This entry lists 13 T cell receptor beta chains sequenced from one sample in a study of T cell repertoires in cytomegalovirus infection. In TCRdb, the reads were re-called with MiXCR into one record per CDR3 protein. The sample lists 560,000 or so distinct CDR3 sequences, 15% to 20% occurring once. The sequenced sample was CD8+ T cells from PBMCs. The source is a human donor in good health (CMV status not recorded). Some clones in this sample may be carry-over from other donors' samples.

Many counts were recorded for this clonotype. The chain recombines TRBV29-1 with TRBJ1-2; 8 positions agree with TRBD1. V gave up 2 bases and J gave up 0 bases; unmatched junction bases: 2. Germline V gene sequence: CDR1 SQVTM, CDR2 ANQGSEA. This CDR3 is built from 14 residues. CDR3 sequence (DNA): TGCAGCGTTGAACAGACAGGGGCTAACTATGGCTACACCTTC. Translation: CSVEQTGANYGYTF.

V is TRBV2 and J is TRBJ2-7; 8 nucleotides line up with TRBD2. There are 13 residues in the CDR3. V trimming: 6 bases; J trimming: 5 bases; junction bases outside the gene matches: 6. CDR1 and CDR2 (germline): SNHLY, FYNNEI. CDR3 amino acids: CASSGGGLNEQYF. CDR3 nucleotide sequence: TGTGCCAGCAGCGGCGGGGGGCTAAACGAGCAGTACTTC.

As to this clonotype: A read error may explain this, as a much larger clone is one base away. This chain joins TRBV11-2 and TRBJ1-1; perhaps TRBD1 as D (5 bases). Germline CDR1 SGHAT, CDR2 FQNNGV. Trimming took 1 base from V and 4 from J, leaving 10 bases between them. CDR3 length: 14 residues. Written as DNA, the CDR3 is TGTGCCAGCAGCTTAGGACAGTTGATCACTGAAGCTTTCTTT. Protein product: CASSLGQLITEAFF. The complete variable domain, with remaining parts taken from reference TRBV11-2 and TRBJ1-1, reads EAGVAQSPRYKIIEKRQSVAFWCNPISGHATLYWYQQILGQGPKLLIQFQNNGVVDDSQLPKDRFSAERLKGVDSTLKIQPAKLEDSAVYLCASSLGQLITEAFFGQGTRLTVV.

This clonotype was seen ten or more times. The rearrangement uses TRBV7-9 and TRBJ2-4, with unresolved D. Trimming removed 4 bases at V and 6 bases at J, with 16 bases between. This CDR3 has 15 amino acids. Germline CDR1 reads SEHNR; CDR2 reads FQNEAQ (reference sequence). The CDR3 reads CASSSTLIDPNIQYF. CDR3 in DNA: TGTGCCAGCAGCTCCACCCTAATTGACCCAAACATTCAGTACTTC. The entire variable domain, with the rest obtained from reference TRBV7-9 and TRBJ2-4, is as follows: DTGVSQNPRHKITKRGQNVTFRCDPISEHNRLYWYRQTLGQGPEFLTYFQNEAQLEKSRLLSDRFSAERPKGSFSTLEIQRTEQGDSAMYLCASSSTLIDPNIQYFGAGTRLSVL.

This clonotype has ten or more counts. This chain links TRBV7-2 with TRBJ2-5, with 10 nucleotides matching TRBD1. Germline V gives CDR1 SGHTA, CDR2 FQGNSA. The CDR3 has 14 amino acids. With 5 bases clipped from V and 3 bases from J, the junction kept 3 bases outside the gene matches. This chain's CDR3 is CASSRTGGKETQYF. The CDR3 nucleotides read TGTGCCAGCAGCCGGACAGGGGGAAAAGAGACCCAGTACTTC.

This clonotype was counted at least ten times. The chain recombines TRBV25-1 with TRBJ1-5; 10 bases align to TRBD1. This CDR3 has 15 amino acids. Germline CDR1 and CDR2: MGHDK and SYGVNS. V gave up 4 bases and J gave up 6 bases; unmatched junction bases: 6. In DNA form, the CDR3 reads TGTGCCAGCAGTGGCTCGGGACAGGGGTCTCAGCCCCAGCATTTT. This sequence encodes CASSGSGQGSQPQHF.

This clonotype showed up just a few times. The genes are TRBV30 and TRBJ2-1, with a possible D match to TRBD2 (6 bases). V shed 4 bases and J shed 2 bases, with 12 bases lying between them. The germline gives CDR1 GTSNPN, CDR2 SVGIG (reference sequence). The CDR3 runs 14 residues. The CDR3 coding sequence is TGTGCCTGGAATTGGGGACTGGCCTACAATGAGCAGTTCTTC. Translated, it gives CAWNWGLAYNEQFF.

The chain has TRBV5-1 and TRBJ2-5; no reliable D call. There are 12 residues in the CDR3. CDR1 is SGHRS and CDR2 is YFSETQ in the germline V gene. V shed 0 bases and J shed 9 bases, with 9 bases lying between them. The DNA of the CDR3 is TGCGCCAGCAGCTTGGTCCCTTGGGCCCAGTACTTC. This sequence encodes CASSLVPWAQYF.

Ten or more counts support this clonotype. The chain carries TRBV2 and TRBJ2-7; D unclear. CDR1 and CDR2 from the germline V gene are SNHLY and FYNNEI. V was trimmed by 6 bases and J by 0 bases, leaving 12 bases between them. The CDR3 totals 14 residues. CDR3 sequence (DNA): TGTGCCAGCAGGAGACCCTCGAGCTCCTACGAGCAGTACTTC. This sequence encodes CASRRPSSSYEQYF. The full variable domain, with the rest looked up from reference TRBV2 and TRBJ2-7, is EPEVTQTPSHQVTQMGQEVILRCVPISNHLYFYWYRQILGQKVEFLVSFYNNEISEKSEIFDDQFSVERPDGSNFTLKIRSTKLEDSAMYFCASRRPSSSYEQYFGPGTRLTVT.

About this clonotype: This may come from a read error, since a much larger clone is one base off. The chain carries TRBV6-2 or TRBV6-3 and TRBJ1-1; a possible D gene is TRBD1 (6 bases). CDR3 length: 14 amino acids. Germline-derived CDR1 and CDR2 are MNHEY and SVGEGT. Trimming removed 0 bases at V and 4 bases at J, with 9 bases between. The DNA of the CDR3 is TGTGCCAGCAGTTACTCGAGCAGGGGCACTGAAGCTTTCTTT. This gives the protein CASSYSSRGTEAFF.

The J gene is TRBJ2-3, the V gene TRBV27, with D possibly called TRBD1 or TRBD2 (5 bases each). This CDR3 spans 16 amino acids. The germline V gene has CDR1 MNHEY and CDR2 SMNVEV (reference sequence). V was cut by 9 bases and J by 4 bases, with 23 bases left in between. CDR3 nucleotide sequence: TGTGCCAGGTACCTCCCGGGACGGGGTAAGGCAGATACGCAGTATTTT. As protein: CARYLPGRGKADTQYF.

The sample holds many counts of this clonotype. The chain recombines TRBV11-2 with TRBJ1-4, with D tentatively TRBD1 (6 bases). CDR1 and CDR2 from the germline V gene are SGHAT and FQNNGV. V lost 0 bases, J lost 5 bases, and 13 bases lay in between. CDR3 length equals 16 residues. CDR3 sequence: CASSLDIGGRNEKLFF. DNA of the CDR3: TGTGCCAGCAGCTTAGATATAGGGGGACGGAATGAAAAACTGTTTTTT.

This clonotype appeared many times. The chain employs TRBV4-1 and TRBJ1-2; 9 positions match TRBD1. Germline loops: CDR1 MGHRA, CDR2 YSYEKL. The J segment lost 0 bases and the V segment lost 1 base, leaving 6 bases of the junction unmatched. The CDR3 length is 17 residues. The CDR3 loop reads CASSQATGGIANYGYTF. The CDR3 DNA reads TGCGCCAGCAGCCAAGCGACAGGGGGGATTGCTAACTATGGCTACACCTTC.